This T cell receptor (beta chain) was sequenced in a study of neurological immune-mediated disorders (dated by TCRdb to about 2019). For the study in its entirety: Among the approximately 34 multiple sclerosis patients, relapsing-remitting MS accounted for some 30 and secondary progressive MS accounted for 3. The approximately 100 TCR-beta libraries included longitudinal samples, technical triplicates and paired sorted CD4+ and CD8+ T-cell subsets alongside PBMC samples. Peripheral blood TCR-beta repertoires from HTLV-I-associated myelopathy (HAM/TSP) patients, multiple sclerosis patients and healthy controls were compared by UMI-based sequencing. The cohort comprised approximately 67 subjects: about 14 HAM/TSP patients, roughly 34 multiple sclerosis patients and approximately 20 healthy controls. The study at large found these results: In phylogenetic analysis, the repertoires of 18 of 34 MS patients grouped into a cluster of related CDR3 sequences, which suggests a possible signature at the repertoire level. The MS cluster was not associated with any clinical or MRI features, and the authors stated that larger cohorts are needed. TCR clonal expansion was greatest in HAM/TSP patients and smallest in MS patients, who ranked below even healthy controls. No identical CDR3 amino acid sequences were shared among expanded clones across subjects, suggesting private TCR-beta repertoires in all groups.

Measured from the cysteine to the phenylalanine, the CDR3 is 15 residues long. Just CDR3 DNA is preserved here, 45 bases in frame from base 1. V and J are trimmed by 4 bases and 1 base, and the gene matches miss 7 bases of the junction. The germline V gene encodes CDR1 SGHDT and CDR2 YYEEEE. This clonotype was seen ten or more times. No cognate antigen has been identified for it. The input lacks base qualities; no much larger clone sits a single base away. Unsorted PBMC libraries were generated from 2 million PBMCs stored in RNAlater at -80 °C until RNA extraction. Multiple sclerosis patients were enrolled in a US clinical protocol evaluating disease progression by magnetic resonance imaging. Peripheral blood was subjected to Ficoll-Hypaque density gradient centrifugation to isolate PBMCs, which were then cryopreserved in liquid nitrogen. cDNA synthesis used template-switch 5'RACE with a primer carrying a 10-nucleotide random unique molecular identifier tagging each TCR transcript. Every sequencing run yielded over 200 million TCR-beta sequences covering 15-18 subjects. The RNeasy kit was used to extract total RNA. The KAPA Real-time Library Amplification kit was used to amplify TCR-beta VDJ regions with primers for the TCR constant region and the 5'RACE anchor. Sample indexes and Illumina adaptors were added in a first PCR, after which library yield was increased in a second PCR. After Ampure bead purification, the roughly 650 bp TCR product was size-selected on a 2% E-gel SizeSelection system. Before pooling, library quality was checked on a Bioanalyzer, concentration was measured with Qubit, and libraries were quantified with the Kapa Library Quantification kit. An Illumina HiSeq 2500 was used to sequence the libraries paired-end at 2 x 150 bp. To increase sequence diversity, about 25-31% phiX was spiked into each library pool. As for the authors' bioinformatics: Quality-filtered reads were processed with the UMI-based MiGEC pipeline, and over 75% of raw TCR sequences were removed by the MiGEC pipeline during error correction. VDJ genes were aligned to IMGT germline references, and each clonotype was defined by a unique CDR3 amino acid sequence together with V-J genes. Clonal expansion, Shannon diversity and CDR3 relatedness were evaluated with VDJtools (CalcPairwiseDistances, ClusterSamples), while phylogenetic trees were built in CLCbio workbench. Using coefficient-of-variation modelling across technical triplicates, the study counted a clone as expanded if it had at least 8 unique UMIs. Using fastp at Q25 and MiXCR, TCRdb reprocessed the public reads and kept productive beta chains. Each CDR3 protein gets just one entry, which takes the most common genes and DNA from the rows behind it. The V and J calls were determined by TCRdb, not by the authors. In this sample the table shows 50,000 to 80,000 distinct CDR3 sequences, around 3.3% of which occur a single time. The top ten constitute under 4.5% of the sample.

The sequence is built from TRBV5-6 and TRBJ1-1, with 7 middle bases fitting TRBD1. The specimen was PBMCs. The sequence came from a man aged 40-55 years with multiple sclerosis. The CDR3 protein: CASSPSRTGNTEAFF. The nucleotide sequence reads as follows: TGTGCCAGCAGCCCTAGCCGGACAGGGAACACTGAAGCTTTCTTT.